The clone carrying this T cell receptor (beta chain) was recorded only once. Its antigen remains unidentified. The data belong to a study of shared clonotypes between healthy human individuals. Turning to the study itself: Each donor's CD4 naive and CD4 memory cells filled three plates apiece, CD8 naive two, and CD8 memory one.

Broader study findings: The low donor count limited represented genetic and exposure-history diversity.

Splitting the CD4+ cells yielded a CD45RA+ naive subset and a CD45RA-negative memory subset. Germline CDR1 reads LNHDA; CDR2 reads SQIVND (reference sequence). The CDR3 length is 14 residues. Trimming removed 4 bases at V and 6 bases at J, with 13 bases between. Profiled with immunoSEQ multiplex PCR; TCRdb holds only in-frame clones, not every one. The data hold almost 750,000 clones, with over 60% observed a single time. The sequence derives from a woman in her 30s in good health. Input material: memory CD4+ T cells sorted from blood. The sample's subset: CD45RA-negative fraction. The genes are TRBV19 and TRBJ2-1, with a possible D match to TRBD2 (5 bases). CDR3 coding DNA: TGTGCCAGTAGTAAGTGGGAGTCGGGCAATGAGCAGTTCTTC. Amino acid sequence: CASSKWESGNEQFF.